One and the same sample provided the 30 T cell receptor beta chains below, sequenced in a study of blood T cell repertoires in COVID-19. The data were produced by immunoSEQ multiplex PCR, yet TCRdb's version contains in-frame clones alone and is incomplete. This repertoire shows 390,000 or so clones, around 87% found once; its top ten account for 6.5%. The specimen was peripheral blood. All receptors come from a young man with active or convalescent COVID-19.

The chain couples TRBV7-2 to TRBJ1-4; a possible D gene is TRBD1 (6 bases). The germline gives CDR1 SGHTA, CDR2 FQGNSA. V lost 6 bases and J lost 3, with 14 bases in between. CDR3 length: 15 amino acids. CDR3 sequence: CASSSGGRANEKLFF. CDR3 bases: TGTGCCAGCAGTTCGGGGGGCAGAGCTAATGAAAAACTGTTTTTT. The full variable domain, its missing parts supplied by reference TRBV7-2 and TRBJ1-4, is GAGVSQSPSNKVTEKGKDVELRCDPISGHTALYWYRQSLGQGLEFLIYFQGNSAPDKSGLPSDRFSAERTGGSVSTLTIQRTQQEDSAVYLCASSSGGRANEKLFFGSGTQLSVL.

The CDR3: CASNNRLVETQYF. The CDR3 bases are TGTGCCAGCAACAATAGACTAGTAGAGACCCAGTACTTC. This chain uses TRBV7-2 with TRBJ2-5, with a tentative D call TRBD2 (6 bases). V was shortened by 7 bases and J by 4 bases, with 13 bases between the two germline ends. Germline V lookup: CDR1 SGHTA, CDR2 FQGNSA. The CDR3 covers 13 residues.

The chain combines TRBV19 with TRBJ2-2; 10 bases match TRBD2. The CDR3 extends over 17 amino acids. V lost 4 bases to trimming and J lost 4 bases; unmatched junction nucleotides: 9. CDR1 is LNHDA and CDR2 is SQIVND in the germline V gene (reference sequence). CDR3 protein: CASSRRSSGSGTGELFF. The CDR3 coding sequence is TGTGCCAGTAGTAGACGGTCTAGCGGGAGTGGCACCGGGGAGCTGTTTTTT. Together with reference TRBV19 and TRBJ2-2, the CDR3 gives the full variable domain: DGGITQSPKYLFRKEGQNVTLSCEQNLNHDAMYWYRQDPGQGLRLIYYSQIVNDFQKGDIAEGYSVSREKKESFPLTVTSAQKNPTAFYLCASSRRSSGSGTGELFFGEGSRLTVL.

This chain connects TRBV6-1 to TRBJ2-7; 8 nucleotides agree with TRBD1. V lost 3 bases and J lost 0; bases outside the gene matches: 13. CDR1 and CDR2 from the germline V gene are MNHNS and SASEGT. The CDR3 is 18 amino acids. The CDR3 sequence: CASSEWVPRQGSSYEQYF. DNA for the CDR3: TGTGCCAGCAGTGAGTGGGTGCCGCGACAGGGGAGCTCCTACGAGCAGTACTTC.

The chain combines TRBV6-5 with TRBJ1-6, with D possibly TRBD1 on 6 matching bases. V lost 0 bases and J lost 3, with 9 bases in between. The germline CDR1 and CDR2 sequences are MNHEY and SVGAGI. This CDR3 region has 16 residues. The DNA of the CDR3 is TGTGCCAGCAGTTACTCAGGGACACGCTATAATTCACCCCTCCACTTT. It encodes CASSYSGTRYNSPLHF.

This clone was seen only once. The chain couples TRBV9 to TRBJ1-6; D gene unclear. Trimming pared 0 bases from V and 6 bases from J, leaving 13 bases between. Germline values: CDR1 SGDLS, CDR2 YYNGEE. The CDR3 contains 16 residues. The CDR3: CASSVAEGSLNSPLHF. CDR3 sequence (DNA): TGTGCCAGCAGCGTAGCTGAGGGTAGCCTTAATTCACCCCTCCACTTT.

This chain links TRBV14 with TRBJ1-5; D gene unclear. Germline V CDR1 and CDR2: SGHDN, FVKESK. The CDR3 has 12 residues. Trimming cost V 3 bases and J 7 bases, with 7 bases left between them. The CDR3 is CASSQGWQPQHF. In nucleotides, the CDR3 is TGTGCCAGCAGCCAGGGCTGGCAGCCCCAGCATTTT.

The rearrangement links TRBV15 to TRBJ2-7; perhaps TRBD2 as D (5 bases). The length of the CDR3 is 13 residues. In germline, CDR1 is LNHNV, CDR2 YYDKDF (reference sequence). Deletions cut 3 bases from V and 2 bases from J, with 8 bases between. CDR3 residues: CATSSWRTYEQYF. DNA of the CDR3: TGTGCCACCAGCAGTTGGAGGACCTACGAGCAGTACTTC.

The V call is TRBV6-5, the J call TRBJ1-1, with 7 bases that match TRBD1. Looked up from germline, CDR1 is MNHEY and CDR2 is SVGAGI. CDR3 length equals 13 residues. After removal of 2 bases from V and 4 bases from J, the junction contained 1 base not matched to a gene. The CDR3 sequence is CASSYKGATEAFF. DNA of the CDR3: TGTGCCAGCAGTTACAAGGGGGCCACTGAAGCTTTCTTT.

V usage is TRBV2 and J usage is TRBJ1-6; 7 bases fit TRBD1. Germline values: CDR1 SNHLY, CDR2 FYNNEI. The CDR3 has 15 amino acids. After removal of 4 bases from V and 10 bases from J, the junction contained 10 bases not matched to a gene. The CDR3 sequence: CASSARQGDRSPLHF. The CDR3 DNA reads TGTGCCAGCAGTGCGAGACAGGGTGACCGATCACCCCTCCACTTT.

This clone has a single count. The CDR3 spells CASSPGGESRTDTQYF. The CDR3 DNA reads TGTGCCAGCAGCCCCGGGGGTGAGTCCCGCACAGATACGCAGTATTTT. This chain connects TRBV11-3 to TRBJ2-3; TRBD2 is a possible D gene (6 bases). CDR1 SGHNT and CDR2 YENEEA come from the germline V gene. CDR3 length: 16 residues. The germline V and J ends were trimmed by 5 bases and 1 base, with 16 bases remaining between them.

This chain connects TRBV7-3 to TRBJ2-5; 7 bases match TRBD1. The CDR3 spans 13 residues. Unmatched junction bases numbered 4, after V lost 6 bases and J lost 3 bases. Germline assignment: CDR1 SGHTA and CDR2 FQGTGA. The chain's CDR3 is CASSAGTEETQYF. CDR3 DNA sequence: TGTGCCAGCAGTGCCGGGACAGAAGAGACCCAGTACTTC.

The V gene is TRBV9, the J gene TRBJ2-7; TRBD2 is a possible D gene (6 bases). Germline-derived CDR1 and CDR2 are SGDLS and YYNGEE. This CDR3 is built from 14 residues. Trimming shortened V by 2 bases and J by 2 bases, and 11 bases separated the two germline ends. The CDR3: CASSVSGATYEQYF. As DNA, the CDR3 is TGTGCCAGCAGCGTTAGCGGAGCGACCTACGAGCAGTACTTC.

This clone was seen a few times. The chain has TRBV6-2 or TRBV6-3 and TRBJ1-4; 7 nucleotides line up with TRBD1. From germline, CDR1 is MNHEY and CDR2 SVGEGT. The CDR3 loop spans 15 amino acids. J gave up 7 bases and V 6 bases, and 11 bases lay outside the gene matches. The DNA for the CDR3 is TGTGCCAGCAGCCCCAACAGGGGTCGGGCTGAAAAACTGTTTTTT. Amino acids: CASSPNRGRAEKLFF.

This clone appeared once. This chain uses TRBV24-1 with TRBJ2-1; D is ambiguous. V was cut by 2 bases and J by 6 bases, with 4 bases left in between. Germline loops: CDR1 KGHDR, CDR2 SFDVKD. The CDR3 length is 12 residues. In DNA, the CDR3 is TGTGCCACCAGTGATTCCGTCAATGAGCAGTTCTTC. This sequence encodes CATSDSVNEQFF.

J is TRBJ1-2 and V is TRBV28, with D hard to call. V lost 2 bases and J lost 7, with 11 bases in between. CDR3 length: 13 amino acids. Germline lookup yields CDR1 MDHEN and CDR2 SYDVKM. CDR3 residues: CASSLVRSSGYTF. The CDR3 coding sequence is TGTGCCAGCAGTTTAGTACGGTCTAGTGGCTACACCTTC.

The chain carries TRBV3-1 (or the pseudogene TRBV3-2) and TRBJ1-2; the match to TRBD1 covers 9 bases. CDR1 LGHDT and CDR2 YNNKEL come from the germline V gene (reference sequence). This CDR3 spans 15 amino acids. The V segment lost 4 bases and the J segment 2 bases; nucleotides outside the gene matches: 5. The CDR3 is CASSLGQGRNYGYTF. CDR3 in DNA: TGTGCCAGCAGCCTCGGACAGGGGCGGAACTATGGCTACACCTTC.

V is TRBV6-2 or TRBV6-3 and J is TRBJ1-5, with 12 bases matching TRBD1. J gave up 0 bases and V 6 bases, and 9 bases lay outside the gene matches. The CDR3 sequence is 18 residues long. CDR1 and CDR2 from the germline V gene are MNHEY and SVGEGT. DNA of the CDR3: TGTGCCAGCAGCCTCGGGACAGGGGGCGTCTATAGCAATCAGCCCCAGCATTTT. Protein product: CASSLGTGGVYSNQPQHF.

The V and J genes are TRBV6-4 and TRBJ2-3; 7 bases align to TRBD2. This CDR3 region has 17 residues. Germline CDR1 is MRHNA and CDR2 is SNTAGT. With 4 bases clipped from V and 2 bases from J, the junction kept 12 bases outside the gene matches. The CDR3 DNA reads TGTGCCAGCAGTGCCCGTGGGGGGGGGAAGTACACAGATACGCAGTATTTT. Its translation is CASSARGGGKYTDTQYF.

This clone appeared a few times. The V gene is TRBV29-1, the J gene TRBJ1-1; D is possibly TRBD1 (5 bases). The ends were cut back, 0 bases at V and 3 bases at J, with 11 bases in the middle. Germline CDR1 reads SQVTM; CDR2 reads ANQGSEA. The CDR3 runs 14 residues. Here the CDR3 DNA reads TGCAGCGTTGAAGAGGCGCGGGACTACACTGAAGCTTTCTTT. Encoded protein: CSVEEARDYTEAFF.

With regard to this clone: Other DNA sequences of this sample code for an identical CDR3. CDR3 DNA sequence: TGTGCCACCAGTGGACAGTTCAATCAGCCCCAGCATTTT. Translated, it gives CATSGQFNQPQHF. The chain links TRBV24-1 to TRBJ1-5; D may be TRBD1 (5 bases). This CDR3 spans 13 amino acids. CDR1 and CDR2 from the germline V gene are KGHDR and SFDVKD. V gave up 5 bases and J gave up 3 bases, with 7 bases separating them.

The chain links TRBV9 to TRBJ2-2; 7 nucleotides agree with TRBD2. The CDR3 totals 16 residues. V trimming: 4 bases; J trimming: 6 bases; junction bases outside the gene matches: 12. Germline V gene data show CDR1 as SGDLS and CDR2 as YYNGEE. Here the CDR3 reads CASSPLGSGKPGELFF. CDR3 sequence (DNA): TGTGCCAGCAGCCCTCTAGGGAGCGGGAAACCCGGGGAGCTGTTTTTT. The whole variable domain, filled in from reference TRBV9 and TRBJ2-2, reads DSGVTQTPKHLITATGQRVTLRCSPRSGDLSVYWYQQSLDQGLQFLIQYYNGEERAKGNILERFSAQQFPDLHSELNLSSLELGDSALYFCASSPLGSGKPGELFFGEGSRLTVL.

This chain joins TRBV28 and TRBJ2-6, with D possibly matching TRBD1 (6 bases). V dropped 6 bases and J dropped 1 base, with 10 bases sitting between them. Germline CDR1 reads MDHEN; CDR2 reads SYDVKM. CDR3 size: 15 residues. In nucleotides, the CDR3 is TGTGCCAGCAGGGCAGGGGAATCTGGGGCCAACGTCCTGACTTTC. It is translated as CASRAGESGANVLTF.

J is TRBJ2-1 and V is TRBV5-1, with 9 positions matching TRBD2. V lost 4 bases and J lost 4; bases outside the gene matches: 6. Germline V CDR1 and CDR2: SGHRS, YFSETQ. The CDR3 totals 15 residues. The DNA for the CDR3 is TGCGCCAGCAGCATTTTAGCGGGGGCTTACAATGAGCAGTTCTTC. This sequence encodes CASSILAGAYNEQFF.

CDR3 nucleotides: TGTGCCAGCAGTAAGCAGGGGGTTGCAACTAATGAAAAACTGTTTTTT. Translation gives CASSKQGVATNEKLFF. The chain employs TRBV2 and TRBJ1-4; 7 bases map to TRBD1. CDR3 length: 16 residues. Trimming cost V 5 bases and J 0 bases; bases outside gene matches: 6. Germline V gene data show CDR1 as SNHLY and CDR2 as FYNNEI.

The chain combines TRBV11-1 with TRBJ1-5; D gene uncertain. With 5 bases removed from V and 7 bases from J, the gap between germline ends came to 12 bases. This CDR3 is 13 amino acids long. Germline V gene lookup returns CDR1 SGHAT and CDR2 FQDESV (reference sequence). The DNA of the CDR3 is TGTGCCAGCAGCCGGAGGTCGGGACAGCCCCAGCATTTT. This sequence encodes CASSRRSGQPQHF.

J is TRBJ2-1 and V is TRBV19; 7 bases map to TRBD1. The CDR3 spans 14 residues. Trimming took 7 bases from V and 0 from J; bases not matched to a gene: 3. Per germline, CDR1 LNHDA and CDR2 SQIVND (reference sequence). The CDR3 DNA follows: TGTGCCAGTACATACAGGGGCTCCTACAATGAGCAGTTCTTC. Its protein product is CASTYRGSYNEQFF.

J is TRBJ2-1 and V is TRBV5-4; 7 nucleotides match TRBD1. This CDR3 is built from 13 residues. Germline CDR1 reads SGHNT; CDR2 reads YYREEE (reference sequence). The junction had 6 bases not matched to a gene; V was cut back by 4 bases and J by 8 bases. The CDR3 bases are TGTGCCAGCAGCCCGTATGACAGGGATGAGCAGTTCTTC. This translates into CASSPYDRDEQFF.

This clone was recorded a few times. The chain uses TRBV7-9 and TRBJ2-7; weak D call: TRBD1 (5 bases). Trimming removed 5 bases from V and 3 bases from J, with 11 bases in between. From germline, CDR1 is SEHNR and CDR2 FQNEAQ (reference sequence). The CDR3 loop spans 13 amino acids. The CDR3 sequence is CASSSQTVYEQYF. The DNA for the CDR3 is TGTGCCAGCAGCAGTCAGACAGTCTACGAGCAGTACTTC.

The genes are TRBV5-1 and TRBJ1-1; D is possibly TRBD1 (5 bases). The CDR3 length is 16 residues. V shed 6 bases and J shed 1 base, with 19 bases lying between them. CDR1 SGHRS and CDR2 YFSETQ come from the germline V gene. This chain's CDR3 is CASTLESWTPNTEAFF. Written as DNA, the CDR3 is TGCGCCAGCACCCTGGAGTCTTGGACACCGAACACTGAAGCTTTCTTT.